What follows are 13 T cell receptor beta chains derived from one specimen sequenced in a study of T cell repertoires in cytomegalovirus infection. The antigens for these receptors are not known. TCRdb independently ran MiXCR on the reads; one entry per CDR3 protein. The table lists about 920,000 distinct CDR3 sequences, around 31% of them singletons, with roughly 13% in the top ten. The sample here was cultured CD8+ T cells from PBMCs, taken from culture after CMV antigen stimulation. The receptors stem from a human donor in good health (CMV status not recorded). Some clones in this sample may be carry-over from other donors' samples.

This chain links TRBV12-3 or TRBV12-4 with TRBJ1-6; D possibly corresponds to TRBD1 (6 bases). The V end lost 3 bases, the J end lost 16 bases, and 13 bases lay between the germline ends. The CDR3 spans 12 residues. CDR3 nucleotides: TGTGCCAGCAGTTTCCATGCTGGGACACTCCACTTT. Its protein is CASSFHAGTLHF.

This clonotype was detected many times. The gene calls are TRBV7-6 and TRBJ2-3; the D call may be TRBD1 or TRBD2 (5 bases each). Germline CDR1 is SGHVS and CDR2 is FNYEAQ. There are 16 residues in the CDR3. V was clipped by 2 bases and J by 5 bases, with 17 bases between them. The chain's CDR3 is CASSLFQGGLRDTQYF. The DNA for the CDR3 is TGTGCCAGCAGCTTATTCCAGGGCGGGCTAAGAGATACGCAGTATTTT.

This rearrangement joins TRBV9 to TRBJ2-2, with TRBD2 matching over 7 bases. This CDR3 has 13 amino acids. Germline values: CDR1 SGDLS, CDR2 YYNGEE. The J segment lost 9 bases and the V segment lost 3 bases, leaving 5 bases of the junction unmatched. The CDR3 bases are TGTGCCAGCAGCGCCTCACTAGCGAGGGAGCTGTTTTTT. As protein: CASSASLARELFF.

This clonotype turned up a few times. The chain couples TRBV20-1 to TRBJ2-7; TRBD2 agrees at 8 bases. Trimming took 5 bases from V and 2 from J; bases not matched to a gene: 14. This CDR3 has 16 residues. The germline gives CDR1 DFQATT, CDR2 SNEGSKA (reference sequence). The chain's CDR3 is CSAAGRGGSGAYEQYF. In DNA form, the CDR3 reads TGCAGTGCTGCGGGGCGGGGCGGTAGCGGGGCCTACGAGCAGTACTTC.

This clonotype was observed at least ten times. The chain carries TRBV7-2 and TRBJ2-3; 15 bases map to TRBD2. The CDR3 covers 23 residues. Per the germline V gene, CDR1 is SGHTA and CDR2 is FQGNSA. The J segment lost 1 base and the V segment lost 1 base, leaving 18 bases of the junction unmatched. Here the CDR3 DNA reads TGTGCCAGCAGCTTAGTCCCCTTCGCGGGACTAGCGGGGGGCCAGTTGGGCACAGATACGCAGTATTTT. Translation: CASSLVPFAGLAGGQLGTDTQYF.

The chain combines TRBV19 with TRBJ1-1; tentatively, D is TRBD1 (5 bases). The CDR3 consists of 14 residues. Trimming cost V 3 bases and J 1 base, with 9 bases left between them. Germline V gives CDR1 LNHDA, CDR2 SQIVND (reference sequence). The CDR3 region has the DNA TGTGCCAGTAGTATTTCGAGGGGGAACACTGAAGCTTTCTTT. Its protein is CASSISRGNTEAFF. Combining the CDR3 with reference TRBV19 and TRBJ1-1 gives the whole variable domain DGGITQSPKYLFRKEGQNVTLSCEQNLNHDAMYWYRQDPGQGLRLIYYSQIVNDFQKGDIAEGYSVSREKKESFPLTVTSAQKNPTAFYLCASSISRGNTEAFFGQGTRLTVV.

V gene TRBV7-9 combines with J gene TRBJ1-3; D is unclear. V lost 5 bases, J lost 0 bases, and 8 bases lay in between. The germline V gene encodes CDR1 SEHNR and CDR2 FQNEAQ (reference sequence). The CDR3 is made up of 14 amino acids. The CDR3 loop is CASSPPASGNTIYF. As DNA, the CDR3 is TGTGCCAGCAGCCCTCCAGCCTCTGGAAACACCATATATTTT.

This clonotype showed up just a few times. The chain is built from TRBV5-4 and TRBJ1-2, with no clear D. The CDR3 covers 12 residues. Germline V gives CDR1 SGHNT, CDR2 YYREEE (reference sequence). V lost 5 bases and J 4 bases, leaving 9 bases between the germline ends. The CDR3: CASRLGTYGYTF. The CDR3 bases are TGTGCCAGCAGGCTGGGCACCTATGGCTACACCTTC.

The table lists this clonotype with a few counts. This chain's CDR3 is CASSPRGSGTDTQYF. CDR3 DNA sequence: TGTGCCAGCAGCCCCAGGGGATCGGGCACAGATACGCAGTATTTT. The chain combines TRBV7-6 with TRBJ2-3, with D tentatively TRBD1 (6 bases). The germline V gene has CDR1 SGHVS and CDR2 FNYEAQ. The CDR3 has 15 residues. Trimming took off 5 bases at V and 1 base at J, with 13 bases between the two ends. Full variable domain (outside the CDR3, taken from reference TRBV7-6 and TRBJ2-3): GAGVSQSPRYKVTKRGQDVALRCDPISGHVSLYWYRQALGQGPEFLTYFNYEAQQDKSGLPNDRFSAERPEGSISTLTIQRTEQRDSAMYRCASSPRGSGTDTQYFGPGTRLTVL.

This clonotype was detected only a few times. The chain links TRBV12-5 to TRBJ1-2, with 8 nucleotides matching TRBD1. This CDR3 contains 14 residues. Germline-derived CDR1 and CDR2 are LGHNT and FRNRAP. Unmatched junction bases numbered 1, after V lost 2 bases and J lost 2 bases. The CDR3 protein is CASGLRTGNYGYTF. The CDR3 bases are TGTGCTAGTGGTTTGAGGACAGGGAACTATGGCTACACCTTC.

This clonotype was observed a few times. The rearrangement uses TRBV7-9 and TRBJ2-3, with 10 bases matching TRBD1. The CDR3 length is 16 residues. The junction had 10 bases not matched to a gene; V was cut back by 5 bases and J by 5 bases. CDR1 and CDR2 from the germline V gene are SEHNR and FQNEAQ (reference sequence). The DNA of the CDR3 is TGTGCCAGCAGCATTCCAGACAGGGGGCGTAAAGATACGCAGTATTTT. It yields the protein CASSIPDRGRKDTQYF.

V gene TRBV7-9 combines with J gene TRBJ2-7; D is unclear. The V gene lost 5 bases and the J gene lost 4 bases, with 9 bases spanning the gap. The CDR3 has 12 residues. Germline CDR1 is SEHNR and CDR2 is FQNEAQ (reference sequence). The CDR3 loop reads CASSVVEYEQYF. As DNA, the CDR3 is TGTGCCAGCAGCGTAGTAGAGTACGAGCAGTACTTC.

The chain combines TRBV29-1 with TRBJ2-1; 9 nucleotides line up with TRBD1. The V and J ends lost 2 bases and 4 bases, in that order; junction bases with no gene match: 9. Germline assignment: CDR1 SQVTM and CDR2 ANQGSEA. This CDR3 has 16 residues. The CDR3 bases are TGCAGCGTTGAACAACCGGAACAGGGGGCATACAATGAGCAGTTCTTC. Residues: CSVEQPEQGAYNEQFF.